A selection of T cell receptor beta chains follows, all from one sample in a study of blood T cell repertoires in COVID-19. Measured with immunoSEQ multiplex PCR; TCRdb has only the in-frame clones, and not every one. Of fewer than 400,000 clones listed, over 80% are singletons. Sequencing was done on a sample of PBMCs or T cells enriched from blood (not recorded which). The origin of the receptors is a woman aged 18-29 years who had recovered from COVID-19. Each CDR3 is given with its conserved first and last residue. Size values are once, few and many counts, or a class for expanded clones, and some rows have none.

>TRBJ1-1|TRBV12-3/TRBV12-4|-
CASKVGGNTEAFF
>TRBJ2-1|TRBV7-3|-
CASSLAGGPYNEQFF
>TRBJ1-3|TRBV18|-
CASSPPGQRSENTIYF
>TRBJ1-1|TRBV10-2|-
CASSESQNTEAFF
>TRBJ2-5|TRBV5-1|-
CASSLGSSTAHLETQYF
>TRBJ2-5|TRBV11-2|-
CASSKNRRGPREETQYF
>TRBJ2-3|TRBV6-2/TRBV6-3|once
CASSYSSETDTQYF
>TRBJ2-1|TRBV11-1|-
CASSTGGSYNEQFF
>TRBJ2-2|TRBV6-2/TRBV6-3|-
CASSYLNRVTGELFF
>TRBJ1-4|TRBV19|-
CASSGQTGGFEKLFF
>TRBJ2-3|TRBV6-2/TRBV6-3|-
CASSGGSYAADTQYF
>TRBJ1-2|TRBV28|-
CASSFTRGYTF
>TRBJ1-1|TRBV27|-
CASSLRDRASSEAFF
>TRBJ1-2|TRBV28|-
CASSFSPDRDYGYTF
>TRBJ1-1|TRBV24-1|-
CATSDSGRGDTEAFF
>TRBJ1-2|TRBV15|-
CATRPVQADWRGYTF
>TRBJ1-4|TRBV3-1/TRBV3-2|-
CASSQGRGQPSEKLFF
>TRBJ2-2|TRBV4-3|-
CASSQENHGGFNTGELFF
>TRBJ1-5|TRBV2|-
CASSEMAPGGQPQHF
>TRBJ2-5|TRBV7-2|-
CASSLIAPGETQYF
>TRBJ2-3|TRBV3-1/TRBV3-2|-
CASSHRLASDTQYF
>TRBJ2-2|TRBV6-2/TRBV6-3|-
CASSYGTSGLPNTGELFF
>TRBJ1-6|TRBV28|-
CASTKTGSNSPLHF
>TRBJ1-2|TRBV24-1|-
CATSDGGLGTAYGYTF
>TRBJ2-7|TRBV6-6|-
CASSPGLTSLPHF
>TRBJ1-1|TRBV5-4|-
CASSLYFQGEAFF
>TRBJ1-2|TRBV7-9|once
CASSLNRPPLSGGYTF
>TRBJ1-5|TRBV7-8|-
CASSYSRGSQPQHF
>TRBJ1-1|TRBV11-1|-
CASSLGTDFMNTEAFF
>TRBJ1-2|TRBV6-2/TRBV6-3|few
CASSYRGLNYGYTF
>TRBJ2-7|TRBV6-5|-
CASSYSRETYYEQYF
>TRBJ2-7|TRBV28|-
CASSSLVAVSYEQYF
>TRBJ1-2|TRBV5-4|-
CASSLETVLNYGYTF
>TRBJ2-7|TRBV6-5|-
CASSYNNRVSYEQYF
>TRBJ1-4|TRBV28|-
CAIAGGEKLFF
>TRBJ1-2|TRBV11-2|once
CASSPFRGNYGYTF
>TRBJ2-2|TRBV9|few
CASSGTGSRTGELFF
>TRBJ1-4|TRBV5-1|-
CASSSGQGPEKLFF
>TRBJ2-1|TRBV10-2|-
CATSGSLGNEQFF
>TRBJ1-2|TRBV6-1|-
CASSRGGGEGYGYTF
>TRBJ1-2|TRBV21-1|-
CASSKVYGTYGYTF
>TRBJ1-1|TRBV7-2|few
CASRSTPVGTEAFF
>TRBJ2-1|TRBV2|-
CASSEERSISGSVYNEQFF
>TRBJ2-3|TRBV3-1/TRBV3-2|-
CASSNGGGPTNTQYF
>TRBJ1-3|TRBV21-1|-
CASSPLPGLGPGNTIYF
>TRBJ1-6|TRBV18|-
CASSRTVYGGSPLHF
>TRBJ1-2|TRBV6-6|-
CASSHLRVKTGGFNYGYTF
>TRBJ2-5|TRBV7-3|-
CASSPTSGQETQYF
>TRBJ2-2|TRBV4-2|-
CASSQAGTGETGELFF